Presented here are 26 T cell receptor beta chains from one specimen sequenced in a study of cytomegalovirus exposure and HLA in healthy donors. Researchers ran the PCR with 60 Vbeta and 13 Jbeta primers. Repertoires were generated with immunoSEQ multiplex PCR, while TCRdb's copy carries only in-frame clones and drops some. The sample shows under 140,000 clones, nearly 80% of them seen only once. Material: PBMCs. The receptors stem from a woman aged 25 to 45 in good health and CMV-seronegative.

The V and J genes are TRBV6-5 and TRBJ1-5; TRBD1 agrees at 10 bases. With V trimmed by 5 bases and J by 4 bases, 5 bases remained unmatched. The germline gives CDR1 MNHEY, CDR2 SVGAGI. The CDR3 runs 15 residues. In DNA, the CDR3 is TGTGCCAGCAGTACCGACAGGGGGCGAAATCAGCCCCAGCATTTT. Protein: CASSTDRGRNQPQHF.

The chain employs TRBV5-1 and TRBJ2-1; 9 positions match TRBD1. The CDR3 is 16 amino acids. Germline V CDR1 and CDR2: SGHRS, YFSETQ. Germline trimming cut 4 bases from V and 5 bases from J; bases unmatched to any gene: 10. In DNA, the CDR3 is TGCGCCAGCAGCCTATTCCCCGGGACAGGGAACAATGAGCAGTTCTTC. Protein: CASSLFPGTGNNEQFF. Using reference TRBV5-1 and TRBJ2-1 for the parts outside the CDR3, the full variable domain is KAGVTQTPRYLIKTRGQQVTLSCSPISGHRSVSWYQQTPGQGLQFLFEYFSETQRNKGNFPGRFSGRQFSNSRSEMNVSTLELGDSALYLCASSLFPGTGNNEQFFGPGTRLTVL.

The CDR3: CASSQDTDYSNQPQHF. CDR3 in DNA: TGCGCCAGCAGCCAAGATACAGACTATAGCAATCAGCCCCAGCATTTT. The chain uses TRBV4-3 and TRBJ1-5; D unclear. Germline V lookup: CDR1 LGHNA, CDR2 YSLEER. This CDR3 is 16 amino acids long. The V and J ends lost 0 bases and 0 bases respectively, with 9 bases between them.

This clone has more than one count but fewer than ten. The chain links TRBV30 to TRBJ1-3; no clear D gene. Germline V lookup: CDR1 GTSNPN, CDR2 SVGIG (reference sequence). V was pared by 0 bases and J by 1 base, with 10 bases between. CDR3 length equals 15 residues. Here the CDR3 reads CAWSVSGQSGNTIYF. In nucleotides, the CDR3 is TGTGCCTGGAGTGTAAGTGGTCAGTCTGGAAACACCATATATTTT.

The chain uses TRBV2 and TRBJ2-1, with 8 bases identical to TRBD2. With V trimmed by 1 base and J by 8 bases, 7 bases remained unmatched. Germline CDR1 reads SNHLY; CDR2 reads FYNNEI. This CDR3 has 15 residues. The CDR3 DNA reads TGTGCCAGCAGTGAAGACCGGGGGGGTTTCTATGAGCAGTTCTTC. Its translation: CASSEDRGGFYEQFF. The full variable domain, rest sourced from reference TRBV2 and TRBJ2-1, is EPEVTQTPSHQVTQMGQEVILRCVPISNHLYFYWYRQILGQKVEFLVSFYNNEISEKSEIFDDQFSVERPDGSNFTLKIRSTKLEDSAMYFCASSEDRGGFYEQFFGPGTRLTVL.

The rearrangement uses TRBV11-2 and TRBJ2-7, with D tentatively TRBD1 (5 bases). V shed 7 bases and J shed 0 bases, with 19 bases lying between them. The CDR3 is 16 residues long. CDR1 is SGHAT, CDR2 FQNNGV, per germline. CDR3 sequence (DNA): TGTGCCAGCATGACTCGAGACAGCGAGAGCTCCTACGAGCAGTACTTC. Its protein product is CASMTRDSESSYEQYF.

J is TRBJ1-1 and V is TRBV7-2, with TRBD1 as a possible D gene (6 bases). Trimming removed 5 bases from V and 2 bases from J, with 12 bases in between. Germline values: CDR1 SGHTA, CDR2 FQGNSA. This CDR3 region has 14 residues. Here the CDR3 reads CASSTGTHNTEAFF. As DNA, the CDR3 is TGTGCCAGCAGCACCGGGACACATAACACTGAAGCTTTCTTT.

This rearrangement joins TRBV5-1 to TRBJ2-5, with 7 bases lining up with TRBD2. There are 15 residues in the CDR3. Germline assignment: CDR1 SGHRS and CDR2 YFSETQ. V lost 5 bases and J lost 5; bases outside the gene matches: 12. The CDR3 here is CASSRSRTSGETQYF. The CDR3 DNA follows: TGCGCCAGCAGTCGGAGCCGGACTAGTGGGGAGACCCAGTACTTC.

The chain has TRBV5-6 and TRBJ1-5; D gene ambiguous. The CDR3 runs to 16 residues. V was trimmed by 1 base and J by 2 bases, leaving 13 bases between them. CDR1 SGHDT and CDR2 YYEEEE come from the germline V gene. CDR3 in amino acids: CASSLSIGSGNQPQHF. In DNA, the CDR3 is TGTGCCAGCAGCTTGAGCATCGGCAGCGGCAATCAGCCCCAGCATTTT.

There are a few counts of this clone. The CDR3 coding sequence is TGTGCCAGCAGCCCCCTCCGGGACAGAGATTCACCCCTCCACTTT. This translates into CASSPLRDRDSPLHF. V gene TRBV11-2 combines with J gene TRBJ1-6; 7 nucleotides agree with TRBD1. CDR3 length: 15 amino acids. J gave up 8 bases and V 5 bases, and 9 bases lay outside the gene matches. Looked up from germline, CDR1 is SGHAT and CDR2 is FQNNGV.

The chain has TRBV7-9 and TRBJ1-2; TRBD1 agrees at 7 bases. This CDR3 region has 15 residues. From germline, CDR1 is SEHNR and CDR2 FQNEAQ (reference sequence). The V gene end was trimmed by 5 bases and the J gene end by 2 bases; junction bases not matched to a gene: 8. The CDR3 region has the DNA TGTGCCAGCAGCCCAAGACAGGGCTCAAACTATGGCTACACCTTC. It specifies CASSPRQGSNYGYTF.

The chain carries TRBV7-9 and TRBJ2-3; 7 bases map to TRBD1. With 2 bases clipped from V and 3 bases from J, the junction kept 2 bases outside the gene matches. The V gene's germline CDR1 is SEHNR and CDR2 FQNEAQ (reference sequence). The CDR3 runs 14 residues. This CDR3 is CASSLKGQTDTQYF. In nucleotides, the CDR3 is TGTGCCAGCAGCTTAAAGGGACAGACAGATACGCAGTATTTT. The entire variable domain, with the rest obtained from reference TRBV7-9 and TRBJ2-3, is as follows: DTGVSQNPRHKITKRGQNVTFRCDPISEHNRLYWYRQTLGQGPEFLTYFQNEAQLEKSRLLSDRFSAERPKGSFSTLEIQRTEQGDSAMYLCASSLKGQTDTQYFGPGTRLTVL.

This clone has more than one count but fewer than ten. The chain couples TRBV6-1 to TRBJ2-7; 11 nucleotides align to TRBD1. The CDR3 loop spans 14 amino acids. Germline-derived CDR1 and CDR2 are MNHNS and SASEGT. With 6 bases clipped from V and 5 bases from J, the junction kept 6 bases outside the gene matches. The CDR3 reads CASRLGQGGNEQYF. CDR3 nucleotides: TGTGCCAGCAGGCTGGGACAGGGGGGCAACGAGCAGTACTTC.

This rearrangement joins TRBV2 to TRBJ1-4; D possibly corresponds to TRBD1 (6 bases). V lost 6 bases to trimming and J lost 8 bases, with 13 bases between them. This CDR3 has 13 amino acids. Germline assignment: CDR1 SNHLY and CDR2 FYNNEI. CDR3 bases: TGTGCCAGCAGCCCAGGGGCCGTGGAAAAACTGTTTTTT. Its translation: CASSPGAVEKLFF.

V and J are TRBV6-5 and TRBJ2-7, with 10 bases lining up with TRBD1. With V trimmed by 7 bases and J by 7 bases, 10 bases remained unmatched. The CDR3 is made up of 14 amino acids. Germline V gene lookup returns CDR1 MNHEY and CDR2 SVGAGI. The CDR3 nucleotides read TGTGCCAGCACCGAAGGGACAGGGGTCTGGGAGCAGTACTTC. Translation: CASTEGTGVWEQYF.

V is TRBV4-3 and J is TRBJ2-7; 9 bases are a match to TRBD2. This CDR3 has 16 residues. Germline CDR1 and CDR2: LGHNA and YSLEER. The junction had 6 bases not matched to a gene; V was cut back by 0 bases and J by 3 bases. In DNA, the CDR3 is TGCGCCAGCAGCCAAGATTGGACTAGCGCCCGCTACGAGCAGTACTTC. Amino acids: CASSQDWTSARYEQYF.

This chain connects TRBV5-5 to TRBJ2-1; no clear D gene. The CDR3 consists of 11 residues. Germline V gene sequence: CDR1 SGHKS, CDR2 YYEKEE (reference sequence). The V end lost 7 bases, the J end lost 8 bases, and 10 bases lay between the germline ends. For the CDR3, the DNA is TGTGCCAGCGTACGGTTCGATGAGCAGTTCTTC. Its translation is CASVRFDEQFF.

This clone was seen just once. The chain uses TRBV30 and TRBJ2-1; D is ambiguous. CDR1 GTSNPN and CDR2 SVGIG come from the germline V gene (reference sequence). This CDR3 has 13 amino acids. The V end lost 7 bases, the J end lost 0 bases, and 10 bases lay between the germline ends. CDR3 nucleotides: TGTGCCTACCGAGGAGACTCCTACAATGAGCAGTTCTTC. Its translation is CAYRGDSYNEQFF.

In its sample, this clone was seen a few times. One junction end disagrees with the germline gene, perhaps due to a read error. The chain is built from TRBV7-7 and TRBJ2-1, with D hard to call. Germline values: CDR1 SSHAT, CDR2 FNYEAQ (reference sequence). The CDR3 sequence is 13 residues long. The CDR3: CASSPTLNSEQFF. Written as DNA, the CDR3 is TGTGCTAGCAGCCCTACCCTAAACAGTGAGCAGTTCTTC. Full variable domain (rest looked up from reference TRBV7-7 and TRBJ2-1): GAGVSQSPRYKVTKRGQDVTLRCDPISSHATLYWYQQALGQGPEFLTYFNYEAQPDKSGLPSDRFSAERPEGSISTLTIQRTEQRDSAMYRCASSPTLNSEQFFGPGTRLTVL.

The rearrangement uses TRBV7-3 and TRBJ2-3; TRBD2 is a possible D gene (5 bases). The CDR3 contains 13 residues. Germline values: CDR1 SGHTA, CDR2 FQGTGA. Trimming shortened V by 5 bases and J by 6 bases, and 12 bases separated the two germline ends. CDR3: CASSLGVGDTQYF. Written as DNA, the CDR3 is TGTGCCAGCAGCCTCGGGGTGGGGGATACGCAGTATTTT.

The chain is built from TRBV5-1 and TRBJ2-7; D is possibly TRBD2 (6 bases). The CDR3 consists of 14 residues. Germline assignment: CDR1 SGHRS and CDR2 YFSETQ. V dropped 3 bases and J dropped 2 bases, with 12 bases sitting between them. The CDR3, as DNA: TGCGCCAGCAGCTACCCGGGACTTACCTACGAGCAGTACTTC. Translation: CASSYPGLTYEQYF.

This clone came up once. The chain recombines TRBV30 with TRBJ2-5; 7 bases agree with TRBD2. Per the germline V gene, CDR1 is GTSNPN and CDR2 is SVGIG (reference sequence). The CDR3 contains 12 residues. Trimming removed 4 bases from V and 5 bases from J; junction bases left unmatched: 4. The CDR3 loop is CAWTSGHETQYF. CDR3 sequence (DNA): TGTGCCTGGACTAGCGGTCACGAGACCCAGTACTTC.

This chain joins TRBV7-8 and TRBJ2-7; possible D gene TRBD1, 6 bases. This CDR3 comprises 14 residues. V shed 6 bases and J shed 4 bases, with 16 bases lying between them. Germline loops: CDR1 SGHVS, CDR2 FQNEAQ. Here the CDR3 reads CASSLGHTNYEQYF. DNA of the CDR3: TGTGCCAGCAGTTTGGGACACACTAATTACGAGCAGTACTTC.

J is TRBJ1-3 and V is TRBV7-8; 7 nucleotides align to TRBD1. This CDR3 has 18 residues. In germline, CDR1 is SGHVS, CDR2 FQNEAQ. The junction had 14 bases not matched to a gene; V was cut back by 6 bases and J by 0 bases. This CDR3 is CASSRNFGTVFSGNTIYF. The CDR3 DNA reads TGTGCCAGCAGTCGCAACTTCGGGACAGTGTTCTCTGGAAACACCATATATTTT.

The chain carries TRBV19 and TRBJ1-4; a weak D match, TRBD1 (6 bases). The V gene lost 6 bases and the J gene lost 4 bases, with 18 bases spanning the gap. The CDR3 loop spans 16 amino acids. Germline CDR1 and CDR2: LNHDA and SQIVND (reference sequence). The CDR3 DNA reads as TGTGCCAGTAGCTCCTCCGGGACACATATTAATGAAAAACTGTTTTTT. It is translated as CASSSSGTHINEKLFF.

A single count supports this clone. The rearrangement uses TRBV15 and TRBJ2-1, with 13 bases identical to TRBD2. J lost 7 bases, V lost 3 bases, and 3 bases had no gene match. Germline CDR1 LNHNV, CDR2 YYDKDF (reference sequence). This CDR3 is built from 15 residues. CDR3 nucleotides: TGTGCCACCAGCAGGACTAGCGGGGGGTTTAATGAGCAGTTCTTC. It encodes CATSRTSGGFNEQFF. The entire variable domain, with the rest obtained from reference TRBV15 and TRBJ2-1, is as follows: DAMVIQNPRYQVTQFGKPVTLSCSQTLNHNVMYWYQQKSSQAPKLLFHYYDKDFNNEADTPDNFQSRRPNTSFCFLDIRSPGLGDTAMYLCATSRTSGGFNEQFFGPGTRLTVL.